This TCR beta chain appears in the sequencing data of a study of T cell repertoires in aging, cancer and after chemotherapy. Regarding the study as a whole: Immunological memory after chemotherapy cannot be judged from the repertoire data. In healthy donors, age-related TCR diversity loss mainly reflected lost richness.

Of note for this clonotype: Its antigen is unknown.

Germline-derived CDR1 and CDR2 are MNHEY and SMNVEV (reference sequence). The trim removed 8 bases at V and 3 bases at J, leaving 14 bases unmatched. This CDR3 contains 17 residues. TCR beta rearrangements were amplified from peripheral blood genomic DNA. Rearranged V-D-J TRB sequences were amplified with a mixed TRB-A/B primer pool. Via MiXCR, TCRdb re-called the multiplex PCR reads, giving one row per CDR3 protein. The table shows fewer than 3,500 distinct CDR3 sequences, with around 26% occurring only once. The clonotype originates from a human donor with a solid tumor. Sequencing was performed on blood. The chain recombines TRBV27 with TRBJ2-1; 9 bases align to TRBD2. The CDR3 sequence is CASLPGGGLAVYNEQFF. The CDR3 region has the DNA TGTGCCAGCCTCCCAGGTGGGGGACTAGCTGTCTACAATGAGCAGTTCTTC.